This TCR beta chain is from a study of CD8+CD57+ T cells in acquired aplastic anemia. On the study more broadly: Sorted CD4+ and CD8+ cell DNA averaged 3.2 ug. For CD4+ cells, healthy donors had an average of approximately 9.8 million reads. Study-level findings and limits: Controls did not differ significantly from patients in CD8+ Simpson's diversity.

Of note for this clonotype: The antigen is unknown.

TCR beta VDJ combinations and CDR3 sequences were profiled from genomic DNA. TCRdb processed the reads anew with MiXCR; each CDR3 protein has one entry. The data contain about 190,000 distinct CDR3 sequences, less than 70% of them singletons. Germline trimming cut 3 bases from V and 11 bases from J; bases unmatched to any gene: 10. This CDR3 is 14 amino acids long. Germline CDR1 reads LNHDA; CDR2 reads SQIVND (reference sequence). The rearrangement uses TRBV19 and TRBJ1-1, with TRBD1 matching 9 bases. This clonotype was sampled from a human donor in good health, serving as a control. Sequencing used sorted CD4+, CD8+, or CD8+CD57+ T cells (not recorded which) from PBMCs. The CDR3 DNA sequence: TGTGCCAGTAGTATCCGGGACAGGGAGGAACTGGCTTTCTTT. This sequence encodes CASSIRDREELAFF.